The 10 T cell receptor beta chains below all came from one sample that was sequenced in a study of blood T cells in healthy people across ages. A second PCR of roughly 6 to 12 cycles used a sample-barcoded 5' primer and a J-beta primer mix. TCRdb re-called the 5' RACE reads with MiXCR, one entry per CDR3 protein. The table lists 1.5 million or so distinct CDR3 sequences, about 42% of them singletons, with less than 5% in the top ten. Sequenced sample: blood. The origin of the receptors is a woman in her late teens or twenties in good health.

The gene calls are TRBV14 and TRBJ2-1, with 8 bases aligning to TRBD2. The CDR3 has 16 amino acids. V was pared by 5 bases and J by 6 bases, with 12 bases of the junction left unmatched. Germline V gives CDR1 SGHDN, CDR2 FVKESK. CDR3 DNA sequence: TGTGCCAGCAGCTTATGGGCCGGCGGGAGGCTCAATGAGCAGTTCTTC. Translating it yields CASSLWAGGRLNEQFF.

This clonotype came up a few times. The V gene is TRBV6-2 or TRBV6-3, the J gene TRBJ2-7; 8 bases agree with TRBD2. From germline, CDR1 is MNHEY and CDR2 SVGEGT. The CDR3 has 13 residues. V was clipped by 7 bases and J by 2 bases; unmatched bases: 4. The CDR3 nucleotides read TGTGCCAGCACCACGGGACTAGCCTACGAGCAGTACTTC. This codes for CASTTGLAYEQYF.

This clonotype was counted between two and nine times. For the CDR3, the DNA is TGTGCCAGCAGCCTTCGGACAGTAAACGAGCAGTACTTC. As protein: CASSLRTVNEQYF. The chain carries TRBV12-3 or TRBV12-4 and TRBJ2-7; D perhaps matches TRBD1 (6 bases). The CDR3 spans 13 residues. V lost 6 bases and J 5 bases, leaving 14 bases between the germline ends.

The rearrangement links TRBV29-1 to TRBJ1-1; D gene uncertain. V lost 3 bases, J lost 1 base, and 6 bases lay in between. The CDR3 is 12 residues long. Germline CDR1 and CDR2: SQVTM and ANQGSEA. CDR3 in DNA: TGCAGCGTTGACGGGAGGAACACTGAAGCTTTCTTT. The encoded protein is CSVDGRNTEAFF.

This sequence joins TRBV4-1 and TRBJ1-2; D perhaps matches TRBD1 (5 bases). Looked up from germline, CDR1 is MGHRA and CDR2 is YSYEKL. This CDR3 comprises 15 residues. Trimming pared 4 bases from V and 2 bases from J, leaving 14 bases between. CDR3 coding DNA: TGCGCCAGCAGCCGCGGGACCACTGGAAACTATGGCTACACCTTC. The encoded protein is CASSRGTTGNYGYTF.

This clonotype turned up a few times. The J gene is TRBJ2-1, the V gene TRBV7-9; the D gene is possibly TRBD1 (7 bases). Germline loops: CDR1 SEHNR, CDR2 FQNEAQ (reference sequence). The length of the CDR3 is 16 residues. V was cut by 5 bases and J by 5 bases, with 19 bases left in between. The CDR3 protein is CASSPVNQGGNNEQFF. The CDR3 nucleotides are TGTGCCAGCAGCCCCGTGAATCAGGGGGGAAACAATGAGCAGTTCTTC. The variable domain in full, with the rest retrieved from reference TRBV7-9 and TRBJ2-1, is DTGVSQNPRHKITKRGQNVTFRCDPISEHNRLYWYRQTLGQGPEFLTYFQNEAQLEKSRLLSDRFSAERPKGSFSTLEIQRTEQGDSAMYLCASSPVNQGGNNEQFFGPGTRLTVL.

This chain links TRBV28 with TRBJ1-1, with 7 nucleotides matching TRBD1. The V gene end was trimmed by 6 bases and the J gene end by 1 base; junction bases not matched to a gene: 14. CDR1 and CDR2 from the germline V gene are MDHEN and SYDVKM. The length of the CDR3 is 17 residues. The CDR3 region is CASRPTGAAGRNTEAFF. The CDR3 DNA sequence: TGTGCCAGCAGACCTACAGGGGCCGCGGGAAGGAACACTGAAGCTTTCTTT.

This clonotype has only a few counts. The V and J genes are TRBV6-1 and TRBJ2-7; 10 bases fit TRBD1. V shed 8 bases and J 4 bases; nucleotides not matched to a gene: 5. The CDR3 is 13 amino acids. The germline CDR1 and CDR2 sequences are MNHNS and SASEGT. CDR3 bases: TGTGCCAGCGGTCGGGACAGGGGATACGAGCAGTACTTC. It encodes CASGRDRGYEQYF.

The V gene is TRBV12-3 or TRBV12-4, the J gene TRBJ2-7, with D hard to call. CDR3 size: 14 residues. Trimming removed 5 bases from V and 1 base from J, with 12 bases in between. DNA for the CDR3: TGTGCCAGCAGTGTCCGACATAGATCCTACGAGCAGTACTTC. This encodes CASSVRHRSYEQYF.

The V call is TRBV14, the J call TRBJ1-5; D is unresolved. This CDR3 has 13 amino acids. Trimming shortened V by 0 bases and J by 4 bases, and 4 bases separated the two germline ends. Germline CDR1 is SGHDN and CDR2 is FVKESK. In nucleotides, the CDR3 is TGTGCCAGCAGCCAAGAAATGAATCAGCCCCAGCATTTT. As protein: CASSQEMNQPQHF.